This TCR beta chain appears in the sequencing data of a study of shared clonotypes between healthy human individuals (dated by TCRdb to the early 2020s). For the study in its entirety: Two women and a few men aged 18 to 49 years were included in the cohort. Per donor, leukapheresis produced somewhere between about 0.9 and 10 billion PBMCs. Per donor, three plates each were used for CD4 naive and CD4 memory, two for CD8 naive, and one for CD8 memory. Libraries were prepared and TCR repertoires were sequenced by different laboratories using diverse techniques, in order to increase sequencing depth and limit assay-specific biases. The study deeply sequenced blood TCR repertoires of roughly five healthy adults to estimate repertoire size and the extent of clonotype sharing between individuals.

Findings and caveats that apply to the study as a whole: Sampling was restricted to blood, and TCR repertoires in tissue are likely to differ from TCR repertoires in blood. Compared with non-shared clonotypes, the clonotypes found in all four sorted-subset donors had higher generation probabilities. Pairwise subsampling indicated that sequencing depth was expected to affect the degree of clonotype sharing among donors. Naive subsets generally had larger estimated clonotype richness than memory subsets did. Across a few donors, around 5% of naive CD4, more than 3% of naive CD8, roughly 2.3% of memory CD4, and approximately 0.42% of memory CD8 clonotypes were shared. Rarefaction of sorted-subset datasets indicated incomplete sequencing despite the large sequencing depth. The small number of donors limited the genetic and exposure-history diversity represented.

TCR CDR3 regions were amplified from genomic DNA by multiplex PCR using the deep immunoSEQ assay. Genomic DNA extracted from each cell subset was distributed evenly over all wells of several immunoSEQ 96-well plates, and each plate served as one replicate. For sorted subsets, approximately 210 ng genomic DNA, equal to tens of thousands of T cell genomes, was loaded into each replicate PCR. Purified libraries were measured with a Qubit 3.0 fluorometer, size-checked on a Bioanalyzer 2100, and measured again with the KAPA Library Quantification kit. A separate single-read 150-cycle Illumina NextSeq 550 flow cell was used to sequence each immunoSEQ 96-well plate. The authors processed their data as follows. The immunoSEQ output contained only junctional sequences without quality scores, so filtering could not match that applied to full-length reads. Sequences were annotated with PyIR, a Python wrapper for IgBLAST v1.9, and V/J genes and CDR3 were assigned using IMGT germline references. Reads with weak V/J assignments (E-value above 1e-6), missing CDR3, stop codons, out-of-frame junctions, or ambiguous translated residues were removed. V3J clonotypes were defined by identical inferred V gene, J gene, and CDR3 amino acid sequence. Percentage overlap between repertoires was calculated by dividing the number of shared unique clonotypes by the size of the smaller repertoire. RTK rarefaction, the Chao1 estimator, and Recon v2.1 estimates of unobserved clonotypes were used to assess repertoire richness. Generation probabilities were computed with OLGA for all TCRbeta clonotypes obtained by the gDNA method from a handful of donors. Not all clones reach the TCRdb copy of this immuneACCESS table, which keeps in-frame sequences only. Checked studies attribute under half of the gap to unresolved V genes and leave the rest unexplained. That table gives V, J and clone size, and the DNA gave D and trimming. Within this sample are about 2,500,000 clones, with around 90% of them counted one time only. The ten largest clones capture 0.11% to 0.15% of the sample.

The CDR3 starts with the cysteine, ends with the phenylalanine, and has 14 residues. The entry retains the CDR3 DNA only, 42 bases that are in frame from base 1. Trimming removed 0 bases from V and 2 bases from J, leaving 9 bases between the germline ends. Looking up the germline V gene (reference sequence) yields CDR1 SGHNT and CDR2 YYREEE. With regard to this clone: Its specific antigen is unknown. One base away there is no much larger clone; base qualities are not given.

The donors were healthy, HIV-negative adults who had no recently reported acute infections or vaccinations. Every donor was a Caucasian adult living in Nashville, Tennessee, USA. Magnetic negative selection was used to enrich CD4+ T cells, after which naive cells were positively selected on CD45RA and the negative fraction became the memory subset. After blood collection by leukapheresis, PBMCs were isolated using Ficoll-Histopaque density gradient centrifugation and then cryopreserved in the vapor phase of liquid nitrogen. Analytical flow cytometry was used to check the purity and quantity of each magnetically sorted T cell population. From each sorted fraction, genomic DNA was isolated and quantified by UV absorbance on a Nanodrop 2000c.

The receptor was derived from a man younger than 30 in good health. Sequencing was carried out using naive CD4+ T cells sorted from blood. The intended sense of this specimen's cell subset or site label: CD45RA+ positively selected. This chain is built from TRBV5-4 and TRBJ2-7, with the D gene too uncertain to name. The CDR3 has the sequence CASSLAKSPYEQYF. The sequenced DNA is TGTGCCAGCAGCTTGGCCAAGAGCCCCTACGAGCAGTACTTC.